This entry features one T cell receptor beta chain sequence. This sample is drawn from a study of T cells in Graves' hyperthyroidism and ophthalmopathy. Researchers amplified the TCR beta CDR3 regions from RNA transcripts. The HTBI primer set drove a first-round RT-PCR of the TCR CDR3. One entry per CDR3 protein, called by TCRdb with MiXCR from the multiplex PCR reads. The sample includes roughly 300,000 distinct CDR3 sequences, under 25% of them seen just once. Germline V gene sequence: CDR1 SGHVS, CDR2 FQNEAQ. CDR3 length: 17 residues. Trimming cost V 5 bases and J 4 bases, with 20 bases left between them.

The origin of this receptor is a woman aged 50 to 65 with Graves' hyperthyroidism. The rearrangement uses TRBV7-8 and TRBJ2-2; D may be TRBD2 (5 bases). Sample: blood. The CDR3 DNA sequence: TGTGCCAGCAGCCCATCACTCACCCCTCGGGGCACCGGGGAGCTGTTTTTT. Its protein product is CASSPSLTPRGTGELFF.